This T cell receptor (beta chain) was found in a study of blood T cells in healthy people across ages. As for this clonotype: What it binds is unknown.

Next came a second PCR, run for about 6 to 11 cycles, which used a sample-barcoded 5' primer along with a J-beta primer mix. TCRdb passed the 5' RACE reads through MiXCR, listing each CDR3 protein once. The sample records 1 million or so distinct CDR3 sequences, approximately 25% being singletons. General study results and limits: Unknown donor CMV status possibly confounded expanded clonotype changes.

There are 12 residues in the CDR3. Unmatched junction bases numbered 2, after V lost 0 bases and J lost 8 bases. The germline gives CDR1 DFQATT, CDR2 SNEGSKA (reference sequence). The sample was also linked to a second study, of T cells of mothers and their children.

The sample consisted of blood. This sequence joins TRBV20-1 and TRBJ2-3, with 7 bases lining up with TRBD2. The TCR sequence derives from a girl aged 2 to 10 in good health. The CDR3 loop reads CSARDPGGTQYF. The CDR3 nucleotides read TGCAGTGCTAGAGACCCGGGAGGTACGCAGTATTTT.